This T cell receptor beta chain stems from a study of T cells after yellow fever vaccination. CDR3 length equals 14 residues. V lost 3 bases and J lost 4, with 13 bases in between. Germline V lookup: CDR1 SGDLS, CDR2 YYNGEE. One entry per CDR3 protein results from TCRdb running MiXCR on the 5' RACE reads. Altogether a few hundred thousand distinct CDR3 sequences are present, about 5.2% being singletons, with the ten largest covering 2.5% to 4%. This specimen consisted of CD4+ T cells sorted from PBMCs, obtained on the day of the yellow fever booster vaccination. V gene TRBV9 combines with J gene TRBJ1-1, with D possibly TRBD1 on 6 matching bases. The clonotype comes from a man between 18 and 29 years old who received the YFV17D yellow fever vaccine. The CDR3 loop is CASSGRGAGTEAFF. Written as DNA, the CDR3 is TGTGCCAGCAGCGGCAGGGGCGCGGGCACTGAAGCTTTCTTT. Together with reference TRBV9 and TRBJ1-1, the CDR3 gives the full variable domain: DSGVTQTPKHLITATGQRVTLRCSPRSGDLSVYWYQQSLDQGLQFLIQYYNGEERAKGNILERFSAQQFPDLHSELNLSSLELGDSALYFCASSGRGAGTEAFFGQGTRLTVV.